This TCR beta chain was documented in a study of CXCR3-negative and CXCR3-positive naive CD8 T cells. As regards this clonotype: Its specificity is not known.

The libraries of TRB cDNA were constructed through 5' RACE using UMI labels. No DNA is given; TCRdb re-called the 5' RACE reads and lists each CDR3 protein once. The ten top clones account for around 1%, within a sample of about 98,000 distinct CDR3 sequences. Broader study findings: Naive cells with CXCR3 showed TRB CDR3s that were more hydrophobic than those in CXCR3-negative naive cells. Naive cells that were CXCR3-negative or CXCR3-positive used TRBV-TRBJ genes alike, while memory cells diverged. Comparably high diversity was seen in both naive subsets, and much lower diversity in memory CD8+ cells.

The sequencing sample was made of naive CXCR3+ CD8+ T cells from blood. Subset in this sample: CD45RO-CCR7+CD27+CD95- naive CD8+ T cells expressing CXCR3 (TNR3+). This clonotype was sampled from a human donor in good health. Some clones in this sample may be carry-over from other donors' samples.

The CDR3 sequence: CASSHDLYNEQFF. The chain couples TRBV27 to TRBJ2-1. CDR1 is MNHEY, CDR2 SMNVEV, per germline (reference sequence). CDR3 length equals 13 residues.